This T cell receptor beta chain stems from a study of cytomegalovirus exposure and HLA in healthy donors. Study observations and caveats: The authors enumerated roughly 160 TCR beta chains as linked to cytomegalovirus.

PCR primers comprised 60 Vbeta and 13 Jbeta primers. Under the authors' procedure: The authors later counted some 76 million unique TCR beta chains, roughly 11 million of them shared. TCRdb keeps only in-frame clones here, not all; method: immunoSEQ multiplex PCR. V and J calls and clone size come straight from that table; D and trimming were deduced from the DNA. The repertoire consists of around 76,000 clones, with around three quarters occurring once and the leading ten covering around 10%. Donors showed nominal health when sampled, although they likely had unrecorded immune exposures. This CDR3 has 16 residues. CDR1 and CDR2 from the germline V gene are SGHTA and FQGNSA. V dropped 4 bases and J dropped 8; count of bases not matched to a gene: 10. This clone was seen more than once but under ten times. Its antigen is still unknown.

The source of this sequence is a woman between 50 and 59 years old in good health and CMV-seropositive. The sample was PBMCs. The rearrangement joins TRBV7-2 to TRBJ2-7; 14 bases are shared with TRBD2. The CDR3 loop reads CASSSMGLAGESKQYF. The CDR3, as DNA: TGTGCCAGCAGCTCCATGGGACTAGCGGGAGAATCTAAGCAGTACTTC.